These 30 T cell receptor beta chains were sequenced from one sample in a study of control samples from healthy donors and cancer patients. Profiled with immunoSEQ multiplex PCR; TCRdb holds only in-frame clones, not every one. The sample has roughly 130,000 clones; about 94% are singletons. The sample taken for sequencing was PBMCs. These receptors all stem from a man in his 60s with colorectal cancer.

This clone was found once. The J gene is TRBJ2-2, the V gene TRBV11-3; D might be TRBD2 (7 bases). CDR1 SGHNT and CDR2 YENEEA come from the germline V gene. V was shortened by 3 bases and J by 3 bases, with 11 bases between the two germline ends. The CDR3 loop spans 15 amino acids. In DNA form, the CDR3 reads TGTGCCAGCAGCTTTGGGGGGGCAGACACCGGGGAGCTGTTTTTT. Amino acid sequence: CASSFGGADTGELFF.

CDR3 sequence: CASSIDRDLNEQFF. CDR3 sequence (DNA): TGTGCCAGTAGTATAGATCGCGACCTCAATGAGCAGTTCTTC. The chain links TRBV19 to TRBJ2-1; D uncertain. This CDR3 contains 14 residues. Trimming took 0 bases from V and 6 from J, leaving 9 bases between them. Germline loops: CDR1 LNHDA, CDR2 SQIVND (reference sequence).

Only one count was recorded for this clone. V gene TRBV24-1 combines with J gene TRBJ2-5; the D gene is possibly TRBD2 (7 bases). Germline V gives CDR1 KGHDR, CDR2 SFDVKD. V gave up 8 bases and J gave up 3 bases, with 15 bases separating them. The CDR3 runs 14 residues. The CDR3 sequence: CATTVGGVKETQYF. The DNA for the CDR3 is TGTGCCACCACCGTAGGGGGGGTGAAAGAGACCCAGTACTTC.

This sequence joins TRBV7-2 and TRBJ2-1; D might be TRBD2 (5 bases). Trimming pared 6 bases from V and 1 base from J, leaving 13 bases between. CDR1 and CDR2 from the germline V gene are SGHTA and FQGNSA. The CDR3 spans 15 residues. CDR3: CASRERAASYNEQFF. Written as DNA, the CDR3 is TGTGCCAGCAGGGAGAGGGCAGCTTCCTACAATGAGCAGTTCTTC.

The chain joins TRBV30 to TRBJ1-1, with TRBD1 matching 8 bases. With V trimmed by 7 bases and J by 5 bases, 3 bases remained unmatched. Germline V gene sequence: CDR1 GTSNPN, CDR2 SVGIG (reference sequence). This CDR3 is 11 amino acids long. The CDR3: CAFGQGTEAFF. In DNA form, the CDR3 reads TGTGCCTTCGGACAGGGAACTGAAGCTTTCTTT.

The J gene is TRBJ1-1, the V gene TRBV5-1; tentative D call: TRBD1 (5 bases). Germline lookup yields CDR1 SGHRS and CDR2 YFSETQ. V dropped 2 bases and J dropped 1 base, with 12 bases sitting between them. The CDR3 spans 15 residues. The CDR3 protein is CASSFQGLGNTEAFF. In DNA form, the CDR3 reads TGCGCCAGCAGCTTCCAGGGATTGGGGAACACTGAAGCTTTCTTT.

The rearrangement uses TRBV15 and TRBJ2-7; 9 nucleotides line up with TRBD1. The length of the CDR3 is 17 residues. Germline V gene lookup returns CDR1 LNHNV and CDR2 YYDKDF (reference sequence). Trimming removed 1 base from V and 2 bases from J; junction bases left unmatched: 9. The CDR3 DNA is TGTGCCACCAGCAGAGGGGGGACAGGGACTTTTACCTACGAGCAGTACTTC. The encoded protein is CATSRGGTGTFTYEQYF. Together with reference TRBV15 and TRBJ2-7, the CDR3 gives the full variable domain: DAMVIQNPRYQVTQFGKPVTLSCSQTLNHNVMYWYQQKSSQAPKLLFHYYDKDFNNEADTPDNFQSRRPNTSFCFLDIRSPGLGDTAMYLCATSRGGTGTFTYEQYFGPGTRLTVT.

The CDR3 bases are TGTGCCAGCTCCGCAGGGGGCTCTGGGACCCAGTACTTC. As protein: CASSAGGSGTQYF. The chain uses TRBV25-1 and TRBJ2-5, with 8 bases fitting TRBD1. Unmatched junction bases numbered 9, after V lost 8 bases and J lost 7 bases. Germline lookup yields CDR1 MGHDK and CDR2 SYGVNS. This CDR3 region has 13 residues.

The gene calls are TRBV7-2 and TRBJ2-3, with D tentatively TRBD1 (5 bases). CDR1 SGHTA and CDR2 FQGNSA come from the germline V gene. Trimming took off 5 bases at V and 1 base at J, with 10 bases between the two ends. The CDR3 consists of 14 residues. The CDR3 sequence: CASSQRGGTDTQYF. The CDR3 DNA follows: TGTGCCAGCAGCCAAAGGGGTGGCACAGATACGCAGTATTTT. The variable domain in full, with the rest retrieved from reference TRBV7-2 and TRBJ2-3, is GAGVSQSPSNKVTEKGKDVELRCDPISGHTALYWYRQSLGQGLEFLIYFQGNSAPDKSGLPSDRFSAERTGGSVSTLTIQRTQQEDSAVYLCASSQRGGTDTQYFGPGTRLTVL.

The chain recombines TRBV6-5 with TRBJ1-1; TRBD1 is a possible D gene (6 bases). Germline V lookup: CDR1 MNHEY, CDR2 SVGAGI. The CDR3 is made up of 14 amino acids. Trimming removed 7 bases at V and 5 bases at J, with 17 bases between. CDR3 protein: CASTPRGLETEAFF. The CDR3 bases are TGTGCCAGCACCCCGAGGGGGTTGGAGACTGAAGCTTTCTTT.

Here the CDR3 reads CASGGLTDTQYF. The CDR3, as DNA: TGTGCCAGCGGGGGGTTAACAGATACGCAGTATTTT. V gene TRBV2 combines with J gene TRBJ2-3; D might be TRBD2 (6 bases). The CDR3 has 12 residues. Germline-derived CDR1 and CDR2 are SNHLY and FYNNEI. Trimming removed 8 bases from V and 3 bases from J, with 9 bases in between.

V and J are TRBV19 and TRBJ1-2; D possibly corresponds to TRBD1 (5 bases). The CDR3 runs to 15 residues. Deletions cut 0 bases from V and 8 bases from J, with 16 bases between. CDR1 and CDR2 (germline): LNHDA, SQIVND (reference sequence). CDR3 bases: TGTGCCAGTAGTATAGATCATGCTCACCGGGGCGGCTACACCTTC. The encoded protein is CASSIDHAHRGGYTF.

The chain recombines TRBV9 with TRBJ1-2; 7 positions match TRBD1. Looked up from germline, CDR1 is SGDLS and CDR2 is YYNGEE. The junction had 12 bases not matched to a gene; V was cut back by 2 bases and J by 8 bases. The length of the CDR3 is 15 residues. The CDR3 DNA is TGTGCCAGCAGCGTCCGGGACAGTTTCCTTGTCGGCTACACCTTC. Translating it yields CASSVRDSFLVGYTF.

This clone has just a few counts. The chain employs TRBV6-5 and TRBJ1-2; 9 positions agree with TRBD1. Looked up from germline, CDR1 is MNHEY and CDR2 is SVGAGI. The junction had 9 bases not matched to a gene; V was cut back by 7 bases and J by 6 bases. This CDR3 has 14 amino acids. CDR3 bases: TGTGCCAGCACCCCTGGGACAGGGAGAGATGGCTACACCTTC. This gives the protein CASTPGTGRDGYTF.

J is TRBJ2-7 and V is TRBV5-1, with 7 bases aligning to TRBD1. Germline CDR1 and CDR2: SGHRS and YFSETQ. V trimming: 1 base; J trimming: 5 bases; junction bases outside the gene matches: 3. This CDR3 has 13 amino acids. The CDR3, as DNA: TGCGCCAGCAGCTTGCAGGGGGTGGACGAGCAGTACTTC. Its translation is CASSLQGVDEQYF.

This chain uses TRBV5-5 with TRBJ1-1; a weak D match, TRBD1 (5 bases). Between the trimmed V and J ends, which lost 4 bases and 1 base, there was a span of 8 bases. CDR3 length: 13 residues. CDR1 and CDR2 from the germline V gene are SGHKS and YYEKEE (reference sequence). Written as DNA, the CDR3 is TGTGCCAGCAGCACCGGACAGAACACTGAAGCTTTCTTT. This translates into CASSTGQNTEAFF. The full variable domain, completed using reference TRBV5-5 and TRBJ1-1, is DAGVTQSPTHLIKTRGQQVTLRCSPISGHKSVSWYQQVLGQGPQFIFQYYEKEERGRGNFPDRFSARQFPNYSSELNVNALLLGDSALYLCASSTGQNTEAFFGQGTRLTVV.

The chain combines TRBV28 with TRBJ2-3, with TRBD2 matching over 11 bases. The V gene's germline CDR1 is MDHEN and CDR2 SYDVKM. This CDR3 has 17 amino acids. V lost 2 bases and J lost 0; bases outside the gene matches: 4. The CDR3 bases are TGTGCCAGCAGTTTACTAGCGGGGGGTTATAGCACAGATACGCAGTATTTT. Translating it yields CASSLLAGGYSTDTQYF.

The V and J genes are TRBV3-1 (or the pseudogene TRBV3-2) and TRBJ1-2; D not resolved. V was pared by 1 base and J by 4 bases, with 13 bases between. Germline CDR1 is LGHDT and CDR2 is YNNKEL (reference sequence). The CDR3 spans 15 residues. CDR3 sequence (DNA): TGTGCCAGCAGCCAAGGTTGGGGAGTTAGCTATGGCTACACCTTC. Protein product: CASSQGWGVSYGYTF.

The chain has TRBV7-7 and TRBJ2-6; D gene unclear. V lost 5 bases, J lost 1 base, and 6 bases lay in between. CDR1 is SSHAT and CDR2 is FNYEAQ in the germline V gene (reference sequence). There are 14 residues in the CDR3. The CDR3 DNA sequence: TGTGCCAGCAGCCCCTCTTCTGGGGCCAACGTCCTGACTTTC. It yields the protein CASSPSSGANVLTF.

The rearrangement links TRBV5-6 to TRBJ2-1; tentative D call: TRBD2 (6 bases). CDR1 is SGHDT, CDR2 YYEEEE, per germline. This CDR3 is 11 amino acids long. V was clipped by 7 bases and J by 6 bases, with 8 bases between them. CDR3 in amino acids: CASGGSNEQFF. The CDR3 DNA is TGTGCCAGCGGGGGGAGCAATGAGCAGTTCTTC.

This chain connects TRBV20-1 to TRBJ2-1; no clear D. V was cut by 3 bases and J by 0 bases, with 12 bases left in between. CDR3 length: 15 amino acids. Germline V lookup: CDR1 DFQATT, CDR2 SNEGSKA (reference sequence). The CDR3 sequence: CSASRPASSYNEQFF. CDR3 nucleotides: TGCAGTGCTAGTAGGCCCGCTAGCTCCTACAATGAGCAGTTCTTC.

V gene TRBV27 combines with J gene TRBJ2-7; tentative D call: TRBD1 (6 bases). V was shortened by 6 bases and J by 2 bases, with 14 bases between the two germline ends. The CDR3 is 14 amino acids. In germline, CDR1 is MNHEY, CDR2 SMNVEV (reference sequence). The CDR3 is CASSLGTPAYEQYF. The CDR3 region has the DNA TGTGCCAGCAGCCTCGGGACACCTGCCTACGAGCAGTACTTC.

This chain joins TRBV7-2 and TRBJ1-1; tentative D call: TRBD1 (5 bases). The CDR3 has 15 residues. With 3 bases removed from V and 2 bases from J, the gap between germline ends came to 13 bases. Germline loops: CDR1 SGHTA, CDR2 FQGNSA. CDR3 sequence (DNA): TGTGCCAGCAGCTTCCAGACAGCACTTAACACTGAAGCTTTCTTT. Amino acids: CASSFQTALNTEAFF.

This clone was recorded only once. This sequence joins TRBV11-3 and TRBJ2-7; 7 positions match TRBD1. This CDR3 spans 13 amino acids. Germline V gene data show CDR1 as SGHNT and CDR2 as YENEEA. V gave up 1 base and J gave up 8 bases; unmatched junction bases: 5. CDR3 region: CASSLGTGPQQYF. The DNA for the CDR3 is TGTGCCAGCAGCTTAGGGACAGGCCCGCAGCAGTACTTC. Based on the CDR3 plus reference TRBV11-3 and TRBJ2-7, the full variable domain is EAGVVQSPRYKIIEKKQPVAFWCNPISGHNTLYWYLQNLGQGPELLIRYENEEAVDDSQLPKDRFSAERLKGVDSTLKIQPAELGDSAVYLCASSLGTGPQQYFGPGTRLTVT.

This CDR3 reads CAISESTGGAEAFF. For the CDR3, the DNA is TGTGCCATCAGTGAGTCGACAGGGGGCGCTGAAGCTTTCTTT. The chain links TRBV10-3 to TRBJ1-1; 10 nucleotides match TRBD1. V lost 0 bases, J lost 6 bases, and 1 base stayed unmatched. Germline-derived CDR1 and CDR2 are ENHRY and SYGVKD. The CDR3 is 14 residues long.

The V gene is TRBV30, the J gene TRBJ1-1; 10 bases are shared with TRBD1. This CDR3 has 14 residues. The junction had 7 bases not matched to a gene; V was cut back by 1 base and J by 8 bases. CDR1 and CDR2 (germline): GTSNPN, SVGIG (reference sequence). DNA of the CDR3: TGTGCCTGGAGTGGACAGGGGGCGATAAACGAAGCTTTCTTT. Residues: CAWSGQGAINEAFF.

The rearrangement links TRBV2 to TRBJ2-7, with TRBD1 identical over 8 bases. V lost 8 bases and J lost 3; bases outside the gene matches: 3. Per the germline V gene, CDR1 is SNHLY and CDR2 is FYNNEI. The CDR3 covers 12 residues. The CDR3 DNA reads as TGTGCCAGCGTACAGGGGGGCTACGAGCAGTACTTC. Its translation is CASVQGGYEQYF. Using reference TRBV2 and TRBJ2-7 for the parts outside the CDR3, the full variable domain is EPEVTQTPSHQVTQMGQEVILRCVPISNHLYFYWYRQILGQKVEFLVSFYNNEISEKSEIFDDQFSVERPDGSNFTLKIRSTKLEDSAMYFCASVQGGYEQYFGPGTRLTVT.

The chain employs TRBV10-3 and TRBJ1-1; D unresolved. The CDR3 spans 11 residues. Looked up from germline, CDR1 is ENHRY and CDR2 is SYGVKD. With 4 bases removed from V and 7 bases from J, the gap between germline ends came to 7 bases. CDR3 nucleotides: TGTGCCATCAGTGGGGGAAGTGAAGCTTTCTTT. This sequence encodes CAISGGSEAFF.

This clone was seen only once. The chain recombines TRBV28 with TRBJ1-1, with 7 positions matching TRBD1. The CDR3 runs to 16 residues. Per germline, CDR1 MDHEN and CDR2 SYDVKM. Trimming cost V 3 bases and J 4 bases; bases outside gene matches: 11. This chain's CDR3 is CASSFDQGGVGTEAFF. CDR3 DNA: TGTGCCAGCAGTTTCGACCAGGGGGGGGTAGGCACTGAAGCTTTCTTT.

This clone was detected only once. This chain joins TRBV30 and TRBJ1-1; D ambiguous. This CDR3 comprises 17 residues. The V end lost 2 bases, the J end lost 7 bases, and 26 bases lay between the germline ends. Germline V gene data show CDR1 as GTSNPN and CDR2 as SVGIG (reference sequence). The chain's CDR3 is CAWSPSDTIRLTNEAFF. CDR3 bases: TGTGCCTGGAGTCCCAGCGATACAATTCGCCTAACCAATGAAGCTTTCTTT. The entire variable domain, with the rest obtained from reference TRBV30 and TRBJ1-1, is as follows: SQTIHQWPATLVQPVGSPLSLECTVEGTSNPNLYWYRQAAGRGLQLLFYSVGIGQISSEVPQNLSASRPQDRQFILSSKKLLLSDSGFYLCAWSPSDTIRLTNEAFFGQGTRLTVV.